These 26 T cell receptor beta chains share one sample of origin, sequenced in a study of blood T cell repertoires in COVID-19. Assay used: immunoSEQ multiplex PCR; TCRdb lists only in-frame clones, some missing. This table has around 250,000 clones, more than 70% appearing once. The specimen was PBMCs or T cells enriched from blood (not recorded which). The receptors here all came from a woman aged 40 to 55 with acute COVID-19.

The chain combines TRBV2 with TRBJ2-7; 10 bases match TRBD1. After removal of 0 bases from V and 2 bases from J, the junction contained 1 base not matched to a gene. This CDR3 contains 15 residues. CDR1 is SNHLY and CDR2 is FYNNEI in the germline V gene. The chain's CDR3 is CASSEAGQGTYEQYF. The CDR3 nucleotides read TGTGCCAGCAGTGAAGCGGGACAGGGGACCTACGAGCAGTACTTC.

The rearrangement uses TRBV28 and TRBJ1-1; TRBD1 is a possible D gene (6 bases). The CDR3 extends over 12 amino acids. In germline, CDR1 is MDHEN, CDR2 SYDVKM. For the CDR3, the DNA is TGTGCGTCCCGGGACACGAACACTGAAGCTTTCTTT. Its translation: CASRDTNTEAFF.

The gene calls are TRBV29-1 and TRBJ1-1; no clear D gene. Germline CDR1 reads SQVTM; CDR2 reads ANQGSEA. This CDR3 region has 12 residues. Deletions cut 7 bases from V and 7 bases from J, with 16 bases between. CDR3 bases: TGCAGCGGCAACATAGGATCGGGTGAAGCTTTCTTT. As protein: CSGNIGSGEAFF. The whole variable domain, remainder taken from reference TRBV29-1 and TRBJ1-1, is SAVISQKPSRDICQRGTSLTIQCQVDSQVTMMFWYRQQPGQSLTLIATANQGSEATYESGFVIDKFPISRPNLTFSTLTVSNMSPEDSSIYLCSGNIGSGEAFFGQGTRLTVV.

This clone is a singleton in its sample. The V gene is TRBV18, the J gene TRBJ2-6; D perhaps matches TRBD1 (6 bases). V was clipped by 5 bases and J by 1 base, with 9 bases between them. This CDR3 spans 15 amino acids. The germline CDR1 and CDR2 sequences are KGHSH and LQKENI. The CDR3 DNA reads TGTGCCAGCTCAACAGGGACATCTGGGGCCAACGTCCTGACTTTC. This codes for CASSTGTSGANVLTF.

The chain joins TRBV15 to TRBJ1-2; 8 bases line up with TRBD1. Germline V gives CDR1 LNHNV, CDR2 YYDKDF (reference sequence). V lost 6 bases to trimming and J lost 4 bases; unmatched junction nucleotides: 7. The length of the CDR3 is 14 residues. CDR3 protein: CATRLQGGGYGYTF. CDR3 sequence (DNA): TGTGCCACCAGACTACAGGGGGGGGGCTATGGCTACACCTTC.

This chain links TRBV7-2 with TRBJ1-1, with TRBD1 matching over 12 bases. CDR1 is SGHTA and CDR2 is FQGNSA in the germline V gene. There are 18 residues in the CDR3. The V gene end was trimmed by 5 bases and the J gene end by 5 bases; junction bases not matched to a gene: 15. The CDR3 nucleotides read TGTGCCAGCAGCCCCACCGGGACAGGGGGCCGGGGAGAGACTGAAGCTTTCTTT. This translates into CASSPTGTGGRGETEAFF.

The chain couples TRBV28 to TRBJ1-2, with D tentatively TRBD1 (5 bases). The V end was cut by 8 bases, the J end by 6 bases, with 16 bases between. The CDR3 totals 13 residues. Looked up from germline, CDR1 is MDHEN and CDR2 is SYDVKM. CDR3 protein: CASRRSGGNGYTF. For the CDR3, the DNA is TGTGCCAGCCGCCGCTCGGGGGGGAATGGCTACACCTTC.

The chain has TRBV10-1 and TRBJ2-7, with TRBD1 matching 10 bases. This CDR3 has 13 amino acids. Unmatched junction bases numbered 3, after V lost 5 bases and J lost 5 bases. CDR1 and CDR2 (germline): WNHNN, SYGVQD (reference sequence). This CDR3 reads CASSSGQGDEQYF. For the CDR3, the DNA is TGCGCCAGCAGTTCCGGACAGGGGGACGAGCAGTACTTC.

The chain has TRBV19 and TRBJ1-1; D unresolved. CDR3 length: 14 amino acids. V was trimmed by 1 base and J by 0 bases, leaving 6 bases between them. Germline assignment: CDR1 LNHDA and CDR2 SQIVND (reference sequence). The CDR3 here is CASSIASVNTEAFF. The CDR3 region has the DNA TGTGCCAGTAGTATAGCGTCAGTGAACACTGAAGCTTTCTTT.

The rearrangement uses TRBV29-1 and TRBJ1-1; no reliable D call. This CDR3 has 15 residues. With 6 bases removed from V and 1 base from J, the gap between germline ends came to 18 bases. The germline V gene encodes CDR1 SQVTM and CDR2 ANQGSEA. Here the CDR3 reads CSVRRGESRNTEAFF. CDR3 DNA: TGCAGCGTCAGGCGCGGGGAGTCCCGGAACACTGAAGCTTTCTTT.

The chain links TRBV6-1 to TRBJ1-2; 8 bases fit TRBD1. The CDR3 extends over 16 amino acids. Trimming at V came to 4 bases and at J to 3 bases, leaving 10 bases not matched to a gene. Germline V gene data show CDR1 as MNHNS and CDR2 as SASEGT. The CDR3 DNA sequence: TGTGCCAGCAGTGGCTATCGACAGGGGAACGACTATGGCTACACCTTC. Amino acid sequence: CASSGYRQGNDYGYTF.

With respect to this clone: Other DNA sequences in this sample translate to the same CDR3. The rearrangement links TRBV3-1 (or the pseudogene TRBV3-2) to TRBJ1-2; D gene unclear. The V gene's germline CDR1 is LGHDT and CDR2 YNNKEL (reference sequence). CDR3 length equals 12 residues. V was pared by 4 bases and J by 5 bases, with 8 bases between. CDR3 loop: CASSPGGYGYTF. The CDR3 DNA reads as TGTGCCAGCAGCCCCGGTGGTTATGGCTACACCTTC.

The chain recombines TRBV3-1 (or the pseudogene TRBV3-2) with TRBJ2-1, with a weak D call TRBD2 (5 bases). The V gene lost 1 base and the J gene lost 4 bases, with 11 bases spanning the gap. Germline values: CDR1 LGHDT, CDR2 YNNKEL (reference sequence). This CDR3 region has 15 residues. CDR3 coding DNA: TGTGCCAGCAGCCAAGGGACTCCCGCGTACAATGAGCAGTTCTTC. Translation: CASSQGTPAYNEQFF.

The chain carries TRBV7-2 and TRBJ1-6; TRBD1 agrees at 8 bases. The CDR3 sequence is 15 residues long. Germline trimming cut 5 bases from V and 8 bases from J; bases unmatched to any gene: 8. Germline assignment: CDR1 SGHTA and CDR2 FQGNSA. The CDR3 is CASSPQGALDSPLHF. The CDR3 DNA is TGTGCCAGCAGCCCGCAGGGGGCGCTGGATTCACCCCTCCACTTT.

This chain links TRBV10-1 with TRBJ2-6; D may be TRBD1 (6 bases). V was cut by 0 bases and J by 4 bases, with 7 bases left in between. The CDR3 totals 15 residues. CDR1 is WNHNN and CDR2 is SYGVQD in the germline V gene (reference sequence). Here the CDR3 reads CASSESGAGANVLTF. The DNA of the CDR3 is TGCGCCAGCAGTGAGTCGGGGGCGGGGGCCAACGTCCTGACTTTC.

This sequence joins TRBV14 and TRBJ2-5, with 10 bases fitting TRBD2. The trim removed 0 bases at V and 1 base at J, leaving 5 bases unmatched. The CDR3 consists of 17 residues. Per the germline V gene, CDR1 is SGHDN and CDR2 is FVKESK. CDR3 bases: TGTGCCAGCAGCCAAGATATGCTAGCGGGGGCCCAAGAGACCCAGTACTTC. Protein sequence: CASSQDMLAGAQETQYF.

This clone was recorded a few times. The CDR3 reads CASRAGGAVNEQFF. In DNA form, the CDR3 reads TGCGCCAGCAGGGCCGGGGGAGCCGTAAATGAGCAGTTCTTC. The chain employs TRBV5-1 and TRBJ2-1; possible D gene TRBD2, 6 bases. The germline V gene has CDR1 SGHRS and CDR2 YFSETQ. CDR3 length: 14 amino acids. The V gene lost 5 bases and the J gene lost 7 bases, with 16 bases spanning the gap.

This sequence joins TRBV12-3 or TRBV12-4 and TRBJ1-2; no clear D. Trimming cost V 3 bases and J 7 bases, with 12 bases left between them. The CDR3 runs 13 residues. CDR3 amino acids: CASSFFPGRGYTF. The CDR3 DNA reads as TGTGCCAGCAGTTTCTTTCCGGGTCGTGGCTACACCTTC.

In regard to this clone: The identical CDR3 is also encoded by other nucleotide sequences in the sample. The gene calls are TRBV28 and TRBJ2-7; perhaps TRBD2 as D (6 bases). V was shortened by 6 bases and J by 4 bases, with 16 bases between the two germline ends. CDR1 is MDHEN and CDR2 is SYDVKM in the germline V gene. There are 14 residues in the CDR3. CDR3 residues: CASSLLAGLYEQYF. The CDR3 nucleotides are TGTGCCAGCAGCTTACTTGCGGGACTTTACGAGCAGTACTTC. The whole variable domain, filled in from reference TRBV28 and TRBJ2-7, reads DVKVTQSSRYLVKRTGEKVFLECVQDMDHENMFWYRQDPGLGLRLIYFSYDVKMKEKGDIPEGYSVSREKKERFSLILESASTNQTSMYLCASSLLAGLYEQYFGPGTRLTVT.

The gene calls are TRBV24-1 and TRBJ2-3; 8 positions match TRBD2. The CDR3 is made up of 15 amino acids. Germline lookup yields CDR1 KGHDR and CDR2 SFDVKD. Trimming took 6 bases from V and 1 from J; bases not matched to a gene: 5. CDR3 loop: CATSRGLAGTDTQYF. The DNA of the CDR3 is TGTGCCACCAGTCGCGGACTAGCTGGCACAGATACGCAGTATTTT.

J is TRBJ1-4 and V is TRBV4-1, with D unclear. The CDR3 covers 14 residues. Germline loops: CDR1 MGHRA, CDR2 YSYEKL. Trimming stripped 8 bases from V and 4 bases from J, with 14 bases between. CDR3 sequence (DNA): TGCGCCAGCGGTGACAACAGATTTAATGAAAAACTGTTTTTT. Protein product: CASGDNRFNEKLFF.

The chain employs TRBV9 and TRBJ2-3, with D perhaps TRBD1 (5 bases). The germline V gene has CDR1 SGDLS and CDR2 YYNGEE. There are 16 residues in the CDR3. The V end lost 2 bases, the J end lost 0 bases, and 13 bases lay between the germline ends. The CDR3 protein is CASSVDTGRSTDTQYF. For the CDR3, the DNA is TGTGCCAGCAGCGTGGACACCGGACGGAGCACAGATACGCAGTATTTT.

This chain connects TRBV7-9 to TRBJ2-4; D is possibly TRBD1 (7 bases). Germline CDR1 SEHNR, CDR2 FQNEAQ (reference sequence). The CDR3 extends over 13 amino acids. V was trimmed by 2 bases and J by 6 bases, leaving 8 bases between them. The CDR3: CASSLQGGNIQYF. CDR3 nucleotides: TGTGCCAGCAGCTTACAGGGGGGAAACATTCAGTACTTC. Drawing the rest from reference TRBV7-9 and TRBJ2-4, the complete variable domain is DTGVSQNPRHKITKRGQNVTFRCDPISEHNRLYWYRQTLGQGPEFLTYFQNEAQLEKSRLLSDRFSAERPKGSFSTLEIQRTEQGDSAMYLCASSLQGGNIQYFGAGTRLSVL.

This chain links TRBV7-2 with TRBJ2-3; TRBD1 matches 8 bases. Germline CDR1 and CDR2: SGHTA and FQGNSA. The length of the CDR3 is 14 residues. J was trimmed by 3 bases and V by 5 bases; bases with no gene match: 4. The CDR3 DNA sequence: TGTGCCAGCAGCCCCAACAGGGGGACAGATACGCAGTATTTT. This sequence encodes CASSPNRGTDTQYF.

V and J are TRBV6-2 or TRBV6-3 and TRBJ1-3; no clear D. The germline V gene has CDR1 MNHEY and CDR2 SVGEGT. The CDR3 sequence is 15 residues long. V was shortened by 2 bases and J by 0 bases, with 8 bases between the two germline ends. CDR3 nucleotide sequence: TGTGCCAGCAGTTACGCGCCAAGCTCTGGAAACACCATATATTTT. Protein: CASSYAPSSGNTIYF.

The gene calls are TRBV9 and TRBJ1-3; D may be TRBD1 (6 bases). This CDR3 region has 15 residues. Trimming took 3 bases from V and 1 from J, leaving 11 bases between them. Germline V gene sequence: CDR1 SGDLS, CDR2 YYNGEE. DNA for the CDR3: TGTGCCAGCAGCGCGGACAGCGTGTCTGGAAACACCATATATTTT. Protein product: CASSADSVSGNTIYF.